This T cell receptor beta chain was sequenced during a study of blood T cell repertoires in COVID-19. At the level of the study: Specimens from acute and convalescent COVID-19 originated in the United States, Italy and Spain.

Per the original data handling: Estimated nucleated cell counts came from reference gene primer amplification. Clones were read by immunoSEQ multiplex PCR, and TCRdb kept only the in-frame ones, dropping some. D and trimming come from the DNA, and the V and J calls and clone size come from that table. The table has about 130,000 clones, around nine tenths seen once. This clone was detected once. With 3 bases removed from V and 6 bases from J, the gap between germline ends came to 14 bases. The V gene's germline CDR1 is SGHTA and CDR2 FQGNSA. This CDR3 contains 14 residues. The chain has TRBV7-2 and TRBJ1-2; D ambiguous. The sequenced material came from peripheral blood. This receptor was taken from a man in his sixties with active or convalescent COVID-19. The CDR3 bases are TGTGCCAGCAGCTTCCGCGGCGACGAAGATGGCTACACCTTC. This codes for CASSFRGDEDGYTF.